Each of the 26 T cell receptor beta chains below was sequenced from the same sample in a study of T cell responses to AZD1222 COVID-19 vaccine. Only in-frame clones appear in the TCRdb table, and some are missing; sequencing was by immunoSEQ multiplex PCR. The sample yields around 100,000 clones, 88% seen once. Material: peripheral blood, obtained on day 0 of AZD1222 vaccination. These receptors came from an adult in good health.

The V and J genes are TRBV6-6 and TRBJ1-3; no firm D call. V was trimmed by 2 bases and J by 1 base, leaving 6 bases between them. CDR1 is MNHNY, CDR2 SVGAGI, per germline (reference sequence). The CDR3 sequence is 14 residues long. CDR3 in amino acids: CASSYLQSGNTIYF. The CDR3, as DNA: TGTGCCAGCAGTTACCTACAGTCTGGAAACACCATATATTTT.

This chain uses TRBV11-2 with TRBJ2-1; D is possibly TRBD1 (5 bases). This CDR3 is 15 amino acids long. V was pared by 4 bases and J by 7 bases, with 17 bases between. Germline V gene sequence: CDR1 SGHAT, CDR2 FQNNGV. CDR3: CASSSTGRRSNEQFF. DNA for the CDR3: TGTGCCAGCAGCTCTACAGGACGAAGGAGTAATGAGCAGTTCTTC.

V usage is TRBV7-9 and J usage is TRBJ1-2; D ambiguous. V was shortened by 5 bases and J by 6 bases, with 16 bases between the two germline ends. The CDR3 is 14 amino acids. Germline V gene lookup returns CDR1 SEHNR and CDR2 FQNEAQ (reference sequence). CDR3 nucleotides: TGTGCCAGCAGCCTCCAGGTGGCAGCCGATGGCTACACCTTC. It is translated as CASSLQVAADGYTF.

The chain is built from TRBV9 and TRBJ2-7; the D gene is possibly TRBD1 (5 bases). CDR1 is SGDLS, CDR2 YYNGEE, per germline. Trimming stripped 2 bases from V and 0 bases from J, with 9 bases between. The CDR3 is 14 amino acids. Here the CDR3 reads CASSVVDNSYEQYF. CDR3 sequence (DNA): TGTGCCAGCAGCGTCGTGGACAACTCCTACGAGCAGTACTTC.

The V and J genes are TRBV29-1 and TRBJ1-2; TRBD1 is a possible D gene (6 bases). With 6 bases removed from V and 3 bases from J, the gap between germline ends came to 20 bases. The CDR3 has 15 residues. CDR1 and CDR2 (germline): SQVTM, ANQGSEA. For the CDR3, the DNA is TGCAGCGTCGTCGGAGGGGGGGGTTGGGACTATGGCTACACCTTC. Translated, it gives CSVVGGGGWDYGYTF.

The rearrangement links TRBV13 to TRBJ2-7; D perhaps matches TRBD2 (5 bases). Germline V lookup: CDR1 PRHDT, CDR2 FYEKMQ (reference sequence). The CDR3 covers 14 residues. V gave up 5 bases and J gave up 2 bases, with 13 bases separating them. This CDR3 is CASSRAGNTYEQYF. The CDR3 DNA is TGTGCCAGCAGCCGCGCCGGGAATACCTACGAGCAGTACTTC.

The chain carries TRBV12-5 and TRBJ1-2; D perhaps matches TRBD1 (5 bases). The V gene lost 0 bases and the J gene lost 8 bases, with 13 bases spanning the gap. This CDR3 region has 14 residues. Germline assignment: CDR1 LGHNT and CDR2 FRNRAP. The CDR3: CASGLVNWGSGYTF. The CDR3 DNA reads TGTGCTAGTGGTTTGGTCAACTGGGGGTCCGGCTACACCTTC.

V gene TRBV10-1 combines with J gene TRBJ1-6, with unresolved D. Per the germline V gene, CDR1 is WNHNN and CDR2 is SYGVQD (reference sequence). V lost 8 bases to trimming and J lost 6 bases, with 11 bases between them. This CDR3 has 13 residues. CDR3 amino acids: CASSREPNSPLHF. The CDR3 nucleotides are TGCGCCAGCTCGCGGGAACCTAATTCACCCCTCCACTTT.

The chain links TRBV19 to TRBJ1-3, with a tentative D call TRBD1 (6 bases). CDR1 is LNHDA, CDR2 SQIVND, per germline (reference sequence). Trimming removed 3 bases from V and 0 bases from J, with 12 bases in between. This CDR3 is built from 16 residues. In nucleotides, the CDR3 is TGTGCCAGTAGTATTGGGGGACACATCTCTGGAAACACCATATATTTT. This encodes CASSIGGHISGNTIYF.

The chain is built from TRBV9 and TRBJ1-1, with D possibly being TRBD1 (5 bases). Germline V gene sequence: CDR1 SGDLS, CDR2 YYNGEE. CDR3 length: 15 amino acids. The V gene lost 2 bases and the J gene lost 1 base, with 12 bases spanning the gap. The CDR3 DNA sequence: TGTGCCAGCAGCGTCGGGAAGACAGCGAACACTGAAGCTTTCTTT. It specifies CASSVGKTANTEAFF.

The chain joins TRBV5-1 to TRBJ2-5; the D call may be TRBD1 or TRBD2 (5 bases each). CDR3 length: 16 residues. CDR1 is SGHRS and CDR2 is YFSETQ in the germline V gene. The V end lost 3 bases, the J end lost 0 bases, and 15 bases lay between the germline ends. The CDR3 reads CASSSEGWSNQETQYF. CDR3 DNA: TGCGCCAGCAGCTCCGAGGGGTGGAGTAACCAAGAGACCCAGTACTTC.

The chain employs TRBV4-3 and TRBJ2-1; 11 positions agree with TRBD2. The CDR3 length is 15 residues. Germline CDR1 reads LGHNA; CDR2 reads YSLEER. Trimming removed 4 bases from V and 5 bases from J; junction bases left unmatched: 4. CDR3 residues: CASSPGLAEHNEQFF. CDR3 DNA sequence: TGCGCCAGCAGCCCGGGACTAGCGGAACACAATGAGCAGTTCTTC.

The CDR3 coding sequence is TGTGCCAGCAGCAAAGCGTCTGTACCGGGCCTAGATGAGACAGATACGCAGTATTTT. It codes for CASSKASVPGLDETDTQYF. The chain couples TRBV21-1 to TRBJ2-3. TRBV21-1 is classified as a pseudogene. The CDR3 runs to 19 residues.

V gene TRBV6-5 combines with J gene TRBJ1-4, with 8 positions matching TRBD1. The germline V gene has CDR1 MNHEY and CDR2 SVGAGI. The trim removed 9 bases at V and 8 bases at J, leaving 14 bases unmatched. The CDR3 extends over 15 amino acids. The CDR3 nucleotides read TGTGCCAGTCAGGCGCAGGGGGCGGGGAACGAAAAACTGTTTTTT. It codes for CASQAQGAGNEKLFF.

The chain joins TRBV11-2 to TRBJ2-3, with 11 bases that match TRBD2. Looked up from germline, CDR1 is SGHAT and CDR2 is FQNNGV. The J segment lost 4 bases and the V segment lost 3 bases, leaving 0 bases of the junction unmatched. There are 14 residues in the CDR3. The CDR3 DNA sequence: TGTGCCAGCAGCTTTAGCGGGAGGGCAGATACGCAGTATTTT. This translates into CASSFSGRADTQYF.

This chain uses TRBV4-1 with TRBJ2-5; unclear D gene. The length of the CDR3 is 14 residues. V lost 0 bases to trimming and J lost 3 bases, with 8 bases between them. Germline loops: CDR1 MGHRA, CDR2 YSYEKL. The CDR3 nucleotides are TGCGCCAGCAGCCAAGACCACTTAAAAGAGACCCAGTACTTC. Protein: CASSQDHLKETQYF.

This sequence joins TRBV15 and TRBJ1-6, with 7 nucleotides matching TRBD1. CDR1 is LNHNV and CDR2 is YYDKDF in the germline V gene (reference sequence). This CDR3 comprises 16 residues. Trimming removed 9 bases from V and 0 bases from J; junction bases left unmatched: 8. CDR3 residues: CATGRGQSSYNSPLHF. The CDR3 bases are TGTGCCACGGGAAGGGGGCAAAGCTCCTATAATTCACCCCTCCACTTT.

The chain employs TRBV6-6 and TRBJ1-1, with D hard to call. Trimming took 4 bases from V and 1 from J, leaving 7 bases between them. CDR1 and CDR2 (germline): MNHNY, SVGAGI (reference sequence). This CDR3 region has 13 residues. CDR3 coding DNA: TGTGCCAGCAGTTCCGCGGGGAACACTGAAGCTTTCTTT. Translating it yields CASSSAGNTEAFF.

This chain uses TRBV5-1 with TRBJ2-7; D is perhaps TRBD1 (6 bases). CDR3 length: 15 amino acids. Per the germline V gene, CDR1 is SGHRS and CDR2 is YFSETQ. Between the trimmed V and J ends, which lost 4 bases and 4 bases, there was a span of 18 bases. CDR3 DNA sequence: TGCGCCAGCAGCCCTGAAGCCGGGACACGTTACGAGCAGTACTTC. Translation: CASSPEAGTRYEQYF.

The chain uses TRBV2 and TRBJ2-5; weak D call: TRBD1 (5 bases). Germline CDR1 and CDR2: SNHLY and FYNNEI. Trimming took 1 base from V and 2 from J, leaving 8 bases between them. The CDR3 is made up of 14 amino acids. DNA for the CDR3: TGTGCCAGCAGTGAAGGTACAGGACAAGAGACCCAGTACTTC. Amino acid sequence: CASSEGTGQETQYF.

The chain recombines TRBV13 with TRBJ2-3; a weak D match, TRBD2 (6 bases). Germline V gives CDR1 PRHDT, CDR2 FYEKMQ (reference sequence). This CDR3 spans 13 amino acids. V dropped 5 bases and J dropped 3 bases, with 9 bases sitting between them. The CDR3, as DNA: TGTGCCAGCAGCCCGAGCGGGACAGATACGCAGTATTTT. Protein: CASSPSGTDTQYF. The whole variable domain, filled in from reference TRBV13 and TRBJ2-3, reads AAGVIQSPRHLIKEKRETATLKCYPIPRHDTVYWYQQGPGQDPQFLISFYEKMQSDKGSIPDRFSAQQFSDYHSELNMSSLELGDSALYFCASSPSGTDTQYFGPGTRLTVL.

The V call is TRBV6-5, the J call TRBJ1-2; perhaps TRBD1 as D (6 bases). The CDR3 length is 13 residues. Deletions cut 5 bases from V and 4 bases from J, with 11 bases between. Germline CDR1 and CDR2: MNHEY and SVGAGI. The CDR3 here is CASSRTVGYGYTF. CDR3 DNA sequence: TGTGCCAGCAGTCGGACAGTAGGCTATGGCTACACCTTC.

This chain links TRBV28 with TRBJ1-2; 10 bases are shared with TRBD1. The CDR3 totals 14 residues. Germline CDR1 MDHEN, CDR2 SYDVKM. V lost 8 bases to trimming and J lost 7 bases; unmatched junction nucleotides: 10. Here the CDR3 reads CASRSGQGFGGYTF. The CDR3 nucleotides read TGTGCCAGCCGATCGGGACAGGGGTTCGGTGGCTACACCTTC.

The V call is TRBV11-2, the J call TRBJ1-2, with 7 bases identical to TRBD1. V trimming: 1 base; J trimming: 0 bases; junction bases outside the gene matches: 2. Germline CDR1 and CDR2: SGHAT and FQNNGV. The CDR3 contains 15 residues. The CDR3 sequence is CASSLVGTANYGYTF. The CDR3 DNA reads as TGTGCCAGCAGCTTAGTTGGGACAGCTAACTATGGCTACACCTTC.

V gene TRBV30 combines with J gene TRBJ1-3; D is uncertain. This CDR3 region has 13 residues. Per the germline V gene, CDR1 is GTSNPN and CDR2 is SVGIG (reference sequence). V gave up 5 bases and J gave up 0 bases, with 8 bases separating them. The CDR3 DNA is TGTGCCTGGGTCTGGGTCTCTGGAAACACCATATATTTT. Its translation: CAWVWVSGNTIYF.

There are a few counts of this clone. The CDR3 coding sequence is TGCGCCAGCAGCTCGGGACGGAACTCCTACGAGCAGTACTTC. Protein product: CASSSGRNSYEQYF. The chain employs TRBV10-1 and TRBJ2-7; D may be TRBD1 or TRBD2 (5 bases each). The germline V gene has CDR1 WNHNN and CDR2 SYGVQD (reference sequence). V was trimmed by 6 bases and J by 0 bases, leaving 12 bases between them. CDR3 length: 14 amino acids.